This T cell receptor (beta chain) comes out of a study of control samples from healthy donors and cancer patients. Using immunoSEQ multiplex PCR, the repertoire was profiled, and TCRdb retains in-frame clones only, with some absent. The table shows about 54,000 clones, with nearly 96% occurring only once. In germline, CDR1 is SEHNR, CDR2 FQNEAQ (reference sequence). The length of the CDR3 is 14 residues. V gave up 1 base and J gave up 0 bases, with 5 bases separating them. The sequenced material came from blood. The receptor's source is a young woman in good health. J is TRBJ2-3 and V is TRBV7-9; unclear D gene. This chain's CDR3 is CASSLVGSTDTQYF. The CDR3 nucleotides are TGTGCCAGCAGCTTAGTGGGCAGCACAGATACGCAGTATTTT.